This is a list of T cell receptor beta chains from one sample in a study of PD-L1 blockade in urothelial cancer. The table came from immunoSEQ multiplex PCR; TCRdb's copy has only in-frame clones and leaves some out. The sample shows 100,000 or so clones, over 75% of them seen only once. The material was PBMCs, obtained around atezolizumab (anti-PD-L1) treatment. The receptors derive from a man in his fifties with urothelial cancer. Both conserved end residues are part of each CDR3. Fields, in order: clone size, D gene, J gene, V gene, CDR3 protein, CDR3 DNA. A D gene is named only where the DNA matches it firmly. Clone size, where shown, is once, few, many, or a class for clones that have expanded.

size: -; D: TRBD1; J: TRBJ2-5; V: TRBV5-4; CDR3: CASGPDRGLETQYF; DNA: TGTGCCAGCGGTCCGGACAGGGGGCTGGAGACCCAGTACTTC
size: -; D: TRBD1; J: TRBJ1-6; V: TRBV30; CDR3: CAWSPLGTDYSSYNSPLHF; DNA: TGTGCCTGGAGTCCACTTGGGACAGATTATAGCTCCTATAATTCACCCCTCCACTTT
size: once; D: -; J: TRBJ1-2; V: TRBV6-6; CDR3: CASSSPGTNYGYTF; DNA: TGTGCCAGCAGTTCGCCCGGGACTAACTATGGCTACACCTTC
size: -; D: -; J: TRBJ1-6; V: TRBV28; CDR3: CASSLVGENSSPLHF; DNA: TGTGCCAGCAGTTTAGTCGGGGAAAATAGTTCACCCCTCCACTTT
size: -; D: TRBD2; J: TRBJ2-7; V: TRBV5-1; CDR3: CASSSGLAGSTPYEQYF; DNA: TGCGCCAGCAGCTCGGGACTAGCGGGATCCACCCCCTACGAGCAGTACTTC
size: -; D: -; J: TRBJ1-1; V: TRBV28; CDR3: CASSRVRTEAFF; DNA: TGTGCCAGCAGCCGAGTCAGGACTGAAGCTTTCTTT
size: once; D: TRBD1; J: TRBJ1-1; V: TRBV6-1; CDR3: CASSWGQGSGEAFF; DNA: TGTGCCAGCAGTTGGGGACAGGGGAGTGGTGAAGCTTTCTTT
size: -; D: -; J: TRBJ2-7; V: TRBV7-2; CDR3: CASSLEPFLVGYSYEQYF; DNA: TGTGCCAGCAGCTTAGAGCCCTTCCTAGTCGGATACTCCTACGAGCAGTACTTC
size: once; D: TRBD1; J: TRBJ2-3; V: TRBV5-8; CDR3: CASRQTGLSTDTQYF; DNA: TGTGCCAGCAGACAGACAGGGTTGAGCACAGATACGCAGTATTTT
size: -; D: -; J: TRBJ2-6; V: TRBV5-1; CDR3: CASSLDPGPGANVLTF; DNA: TGCGCCAGCAGCTTGGATCCAGGGCCTGGGGCCAACGTCCTGACTTTC
size: -; D: -; J: TRBJ2-7; V: TRBV5-1; CDR3: CASSLGPSAVEQYF; DNA: TGCGCCAGCAGCTTAGGGCCTAGCGCGGTCGAGCAGTACTTC
size: -; D: -; J: TRBJ1-4; V: TRBV7-7; CDR3: CASSRPGVGDEKLFF; DNA: TGTGCTAGCAGCCGCCCGGGGGTCGGTGATGAAAAACTGTTTTTT
size: -; D: TRBD1; J: TRBJ2-5; V: TRBV7-2; CDR3: CASSHVYGTGEGTQYF; DNA: TGTGCCAGCAGCCACGTATATGGGACAGGGGAAGGGACCCAGTACTTC
size: once; D: TRBD1; J: TRBJ1-5; V: TRBV5-1; CDR3: CASSTGQGGNQPQHF; DNA: TGCGCCAGCAGCACGGGACAGGGAGGCAATCAGCCCCAGCATTTT
size: once; D: TRBD2; J: TRBJ2-1; V: TRBV15; CDR3: CATSRLTSGIYNEQFF; DNA: TGTGCCACCAGCAGGTTGACTAGCGGGATCTACAATGAGCAGTTCTTC
size: -; D: TRBD1; J: TRBJ1-5; V: TRBV2; CDR3: CASRGTVNSNQPQHF; DNA: TGTGCCAGCCGTGGGACAGTAAATAGCAATCAGCCCCAGCATTTT
size: -; D: -; J: TRBJ2-1; V: TRBV7-2; CDR3: CASSPILGGGSYNEQFF; DNA: TGTGCCAGCAGCCCCATCCTCGGGGGAGGCTCCTACAATGAGCAGTTCTTC
size: -; D: -; J: TRBJ2-1; V: TRBV27; CDR3: CASSFFPGNEQFF; DNA: TGTGCCAGCAGTTTCTTTCCGGGGAATGAGCAGTTCTTC
size: -; D: TRBD1; J: TRBJ1-6; V: TRBV4-2; CDR3: CASSQEGTGNNSPLHF; DNA: TGTGCCAGCAGCCAAGAGGGGACAGGAAATAATTCACCCCTCCACTTT
size: -; D: -; J: TRBJ2-1; V: TRBV6-6; CDR3: CASGGGGHYNEQFF; DNA: TGTGCCAGCGGAGGGGGCGGACACTACAATGAGCAGTTCTTC
size: once; D: -; J: TRBJ2-7; V: TRBV18; CDR3: CASSQQGLIDMGQYF; DNA: TGTGCCAGCTCACAACAGGGTTTAATCGACATGGGGCAGTACTTC
size: -; D: -; J: TRBJ1-2; V: TRBV28; CDR3: CASSLLAREGYGYTF; DNA: TGTGCCAGCAGTTTATTGGCCAGGGAGGGCTATGGCTACACCTTC
size: -; D: TRBD1; J: TRBJ1-1; V: TRBV5-1; CDR3: CASSLQETGGNTEAFF; DNA: TGCGCCAGCAGCTTGCAAGAGACAGGGGGGAACACTGAAGCTTTCTTT
size: few; D: -; J: TRBJ1-2; V: TRBV18; CDR3: CASSPRSAGPNYGYTF; DNA: TGTGCCAGCTCACCAAGATCGGCAGGGCCTAACTATGGCTACACCTTC
size: once; D: TRBD1; J: TRBJ1-5; V: TRBV18; CDR3: CASSPQGASNQPQHF; DNA: TGTGCCAGCTCGCCACAGGGGGCGAGCAATCAGCCCCAGCATTTT
size: once; D: TRBD1; J: TRBJ1-6; V: TRBV28; CDR3: CASSTTRTGARPLHF; DNA: TGTGCCAGCTCAACGACTAGGACAGGGGCGAGACCCCTCCACTTT
size: many; D: -; J: TRBJ2-2; V: TRBV9; CDR3: CASSVQFGDTGELFF; DNA: TGTGCCAGCAGCGTTCAGTTCGGGGATACCGGGGAGCTGTTTTTT
size: -; D: TRBD1; J: TRBJ2-3; V: TRBV11-2; CDR3: CASTLTGGAWEDTQYF; DNA: TGTGCCAGCACCTTAACAGGGGGCGCATGGGAAGATACGCAGTATTTT
size: once; D: -; J: TRBJ1-2; V: TRBV28; CDR3: CASSLDRNYGYTF; DNA: TGTGCCAGCAGTTTAGACAGGAACTATGGCTACACCTTC
size: -; D: TRBD1; J: TRBJ1-6; V: TRBV18; CDR3: CASSHDRENSPLHF; DNA: TGTGCCAGCTCACATGACAGGGAAAATTCACCCCTCCACTTT
size: -; D: -; J: TRBJ1-1; V: TRBV9; CDR3: CASSVEPGNTEAFF; DNA: TGTGCCAGCAGCGTAGAGCCGGGGAACACTGAAGCTTTCTTT
size: -; D: -; J: TRBJ2-5; V: TRBV7-2; CDR3: CASSFRGAETQYF; DNA: TGTGCCAGCAGCTTCCGGGGAGCGGAGACCCAGTACTTC
size: once; D: -; J: TRBJ2-5; V: TRBV18; CDR3: CASSPGPETQYF; DNA: TGTGCCAGCTCACCGGGGCCAGAGACCCAGTACTTC
size: -; D: TRBD1; J: TRBJ2-1; V: TRBV5-1; CDR3: CASSSSGTGANEQFF; DNA: TGCGCCAGCAGTTCCTCCGGGACAGGGGCCAATGAGCAGTTCTTC
size: -; D: -; J: TRBJ2-7; V: TRBV29-1; CDR3: CSVGRANEEQYF; DNA: TGCAGCGTTGGCAGGGCCAATGAGGAGCAGTACTTC
size: -; D: -; J: TRBJ2-2; V: TRBV21-1; CDR3: CASSKLWGRVVTGELFF; DNA: TGTGCCAGCAGCAAGCTTTGGGGCAGGGTGGTGACCGGGGAGCTGTTTTTT
size: -; D: TRBD1; J: TRBJ2-6; V: TRBV6-6; CDR3: CASSLTGSANVLTF; DNA: TGTGCCAGCAGCCTGACAGGGAGTGCCAACGTCCTGACTTTC
size: -; D: TRBD2; J: TRBJ2-7; V: TRBV19; CDR3: CASRPSGVYEQYF; DNA: TGTGCCAGTAGGCCTAGCGGGGTCTACGAGCAGTACTTC
size: -; D: TRBD2; J: TRBJ2-7; V: TRBV28; CDR3: CASSLWLLAGVEQYF; DNA: TGTGCCAGCAGTTTATGGTTACTAGCGGGAGTTGAGCAGTACTTC
size: few; D: -; J: TRBJ1-2; V: TRBV25-1; CDR3: CASSELTEGGFGGYTF; DNA: TGTGCCAGCAGTGAATTAACCGAAGGAGGGTTTGGTGGCTACACCTTC
size: -; D: -; J: TRBJ2-5; V: TRBV29-1; CDR3: CSVRNQPHEEGRKTQYF; DNA: TGCAGCGTCCGGAACCAGCCTCATGAGGAAGGGAGGAAGACCCAGTACTTC
size: -; D: -; J: TRBJ1-4; V: TRBV28; CDR3: CASRGSYNEKLFF; DNA: TGTGCCAGCAGGGGCAGCTATAATGAAAAACTGTTTTTT
size: -; D: TRBD1; J: TRBJ1-3; V: TRBV7-2; CDR3: CASSPQGGTSGNTIYF; DNA: TGTGCCAGCAGCCCACAGGGGGGAACCTCTGGAAACACCATATATTTT
size: -; D: -; J: TRBJ2-7; V: TRBV18; CDR3: CASSPQGTTYEQYF; DNA: TGTGCCAGCTCACCTCAGGGGACTACCTACGAGCAGTACTTC
size: -; D: TRBD1; J: TRBJ2-3; V: TRBV7-3; CDR3: CASSITGTESTDTQYF; DNA: TGTGCCAGCTCCATTACCGGGACAGAGAGTACAGATACGCAGTATTTT
size: few; D: -; J: TRBJ1-6; V: TRBV6-5; CDR3: CASSYNSGSSTSPLHF; DNA: TGTGCCAGCAGCTACAATTCCGGGTCCTCGACCTCACCCCTCCACTTT
size: -; D: TRBD1; J: TRBJ1-4; V: TRBV6-1; CDR3: CASRGGGRNDEKLFF; DNA: TGTGCCAGCAGAGGGGGCGGACGTAATGATGAAAAACTGTTTTTT
size: -; D: -; J: TRBJ2-1; V: TRBV9; CDR3: CASSPGYNEQFF; DNA: TGTGCCAGCAGCCCCGGCTACAATGAGCAGTTCTTC
size: -; D: -; J: TRBJ2-1; V: TRBV10-3; CDR3: CAISPPGRIHNEQFF; DNA: TGTGCCATCAGCCCCCCGGGGAGGATCCACAATGAGCAGTTCTTC
size: -; D: TRBD2; J: TRBJ2-3; V: TRBV2; CDR3: CASPTGASGTDTQYF; DNA: TGTGCCAGCCCAACAGGAGCTAGCGGGACAGATACGCAGTATTTT
size: -; D: TRBD1; J: TRBJ2-7; V: TRBV6-5; CDR3: CASSSLRDRVYEQYF; DNA: TGTGCCAGCAGTTCCCTCCGGGACAGGGTCTACGAGCAGTACTTC
size: once; D: TRBD1; J: TRBJ2-5; V: TRBV5-1; CDR3: CASSSRTGREETQYF; DNA: TGCGCCAGCAGCTCCCGGACAGGGAGAGAAGAGACCCAGTACTTC